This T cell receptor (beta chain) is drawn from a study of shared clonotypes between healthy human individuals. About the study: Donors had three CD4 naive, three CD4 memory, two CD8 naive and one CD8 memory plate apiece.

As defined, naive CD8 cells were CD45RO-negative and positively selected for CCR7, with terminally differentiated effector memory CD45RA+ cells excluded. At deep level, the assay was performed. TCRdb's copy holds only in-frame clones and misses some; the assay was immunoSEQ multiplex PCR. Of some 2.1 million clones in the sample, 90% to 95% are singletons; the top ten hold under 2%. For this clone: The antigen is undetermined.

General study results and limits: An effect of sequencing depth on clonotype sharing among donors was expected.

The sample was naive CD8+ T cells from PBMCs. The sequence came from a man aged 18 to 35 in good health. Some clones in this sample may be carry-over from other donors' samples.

The CDR3 reads CATSSPGNNYGYTF. The CDR3 nucleotides read TGTGCCACCAGCAGTCCTGGAAACAACTATGGCTACACCTTC. J is TRBJ1-2 and V is TRBV15; D is unclear. Trimming removed 3 bases from V and 2 bases from J, with 10 bases in between. This CDR3 region has 14 residues. Germline CDR1 is LNHNV and CDR2 is YYDKDF (reference sequence).